This passage covers 30 T cell receptor beta chains from one sample sequenced in a study of molecular identifiers for immune sequencing clone quantification. TCRdb reanalysed the PCR reads using MiXCR and keeps one entry per CDR3 protein. The sample contains approximately 63,000 distinct CDR3 sequences, 15% to 20% of which appear only once. The sequenced sample was naive CD8+ T cells from blood, with Jurkat cell RNA spiked in. As to subset: FACS-sorted CD8+CD4-CCR7+CD45RA+ naive T cells. The source is a human donor in good health. Some libraries in this study had Jurkat cell RNA spiked in.

Remarks on this clonotype: A much larger clone differs from this one at a single base, so this may be a read error. This rearrangement joins TRBV30 to TRBJ2-5, with D uncertain. Germline values: CDR1 GTSNPN, CDR2 SVGIG (reference sequence). This CDR3 contains 16 residues. Trimming cost V 0 bases and J 1 base, with 15 bases left between them. CDR3 bases: TGTGCCTGGAGTGTTCTCGAGCGAACAAGCCAAGAGACCCAGTACTTC. The encoded protein is CAWSVLERTSQETQYF. The variable domain in full, completed from reference TRBV30 and TRBJ2-5, reads SQTIHQWPATLVQPVGSPLSLECTVEGTSNPNLYWYRQAAGRGLQLLFYSVGIGQISSEVPQNLSASRPQDRQFILSSKKLLLSDSGFYLCAWSVLERTSQETQYFGPGTRLLVL.

This clonotype was counted a few times. A much larger clone lies a single base off, so this may be a read error. The rearrangement joins TRBV5-3 to TRBJ2-1; 8 bases line up with TRBD2. TRBV5-3 is noted as an ORF with a role that remains uncertain. CDR3 size: 15 residues. This chain's CDR3 is CASSFNGRAVNEQFF. The DNA of the CDR3 is TGTGCCAGCAGCTTTAACGGGAGGGCCGTCAATGAGCAGTTCTTC.

V is TRBV7-9 and J is TRBJ2-3; TRBD2 matches at 11 bases. Germline CDR1 reads SEHNR; CDR2 reads FQNEAQ (reference sequence). This CDR3 contains 15 residues. After removal of 9 bases from V and 6 bases from J, the junction contained 11 bases not matched to a gene. CDR3 protein: CASAVAGGPSDTQYF. DNA for the CDR3: TGTGCCAGTGCGGTAGCGGGAGGGCCTTCCGATACGCAGTATTTT.

This clonotype has ten or more counts. CDR3 sequence: CASSQHGGSYGYTF. The CDR3 coding sequence is TGTGCCAGCAGTCAGCACGGGGGCAGCTATGGCTACACCTTC. This chain uses TRBV6-6 with TRBJ1-2; D may be TRBD1 (6 bases). Germline CDR1 reads MNHNY; CDR2 reads SVGAGI (reference sequence). The V gene lost 5 bases and the J gene lost 4 bases, with 14 bases spanning the gap. CDR3 size: 14 residues.

This clonotype occurred many times. The chain recombines TRBV27 with TRBJ2-1; TRBD2 is a possible D gene (6 bases). Germline V gene sequence: CDR1 MNHEY, CDR2 SMNVEV (reference sequence). CDR3 length: 15 residues. With 3 bases removed from V and 2 bases from J, the gap between germline ends came to 11 bases. Here the CDR3 DNA reads TGTGCCAGCAGTTTGCCGGGAGTAGCCTACAATGAGCAGTTCTTC. Translated: CASSLPGVAYNEQFF.

The chain joins TRBV7-9 to TRBJ1-4, with D maybe TRBD1 (6 bases). CDR3 length equals 17 residues. V lost 2 bases and J lost 2, with 15 bases in between. Germline CDR1 is SEHNR and CDR2 is FQNEAQ (reference sequence). CDR3 sequence reads: CASSLFDWGATNEKLFF. CDR3 nucleotide sequence: TGTGCCAGCAGCTTATTTGACTGGGGGGCTACTAATGAAAAACTGTTTTTT.

In regard to this clonotype: A much larger clone differs from this one at a single base, so this may be a read error. The chain couples TRBV11-2 to TRBJ1-4, with unresolved D. There are 15 residues in the CDR3. Germline lookup yields CDR1 SGHAT and CDR2 FQNNGV. The CDR3 DNA is TGTGCCAGCAGCTTTACCCTTGCAACTAATGAAAAACCGTTTTTT. Encoded protein: CASSFTLATNEKPFF.

V is TRBV12-3 or TRBV12-4 and J is TRBJ2-5; 12 bases agree with TRBD2. V was pared by 6 bases and J by 1 base, with 3 bases of the junction left unmatched. The CDR3 runs 15 residues. The CDR3 protein is CASSQGLAGQETQYF. The CDR3 bases are TGTGCCAGCAGCCAGGGACTAGCGGGCCAAGAGACCCAGTACTTC.

For this clonotype: This clone may be a read error of a much larger clone one base away. The V and J genes are TRBV7-2 and TRBJ2-2, with D possibly being TRBD2 (5 bases). From germline, CDR1 is SGHTA and CDR2 FQGNSA. The CDR3 runs 17 residues. This CDR3 is CASSLAQTKRRTGELLF. CDR3 DNA: TGTGCCAGCAGCTTAGCGCAGACTAAGCGTCGGACCGGGGAGCTGCTTTTT. The full variable domain, completed using reference TRBV7-2 and TRBJ2-2, is GAGVSQSPSNKVTEKGKDVELRCDPISGHTALYWYRQSLGQGLEFLIYFQGNSAPDKSGLPSDRFSAERTGGSVSTLTIQRTQQEDSAVYLCASSLAQTKRRTGELLFGEGSRLTVL.

This clonotype was observed a handful of times. The chain links TRBV12-3 or TRBV12-4 to TRBJ2-5; 7 bases align to TRBD1. V lost 2 bases, J lost 4 bases, and 4 bases stayed unmatched. This CDR3 spans 14 amino acids. The CDR3 region is CASSLSGGVETQYF. For the CDR3, the DNA is TGTGCCAGCAGTTTATCAGGGGGAGTAGAGACCCAGTACTTC.

This clonotype was detected ten times or more. V usage is TRBV7-8 and J usage is TRBJ2-3; tentative D call: TRBD2 (5 bases). This CDR3 contains 16 residues. Trimming pared 0 bases from V and 0 bases from J, leaving 10 bases between. CDR1 is SGHVS and CDR2 is FQNEAQ in the germline V gene. As DNA, the CDR3 is TGTGCCAGCAGCTTAGCGCTGGGCGGGAGCACAGATACGCAGTATTTT. Protein sequence: CASSLALGGSTDTQYF.

This clonotype appeared many times. The chain combines TRBV30 with TRBJ1-2; TRBD1 is a possible D gene (6 bases). Germline lookup yields CDR1 GTSNPN and CDR2 SVGIG (reference sequence). The germline V and J ends were trimmed by 1 base and 6 bases, with 12 bases remaining between them. CDR3 length equals 13 residues. The CDR3 region has the DNA TGTGCCTGGAGTGATGAGGGGGTCAATGGCTACACCTTC. Amino acids: CAWSDEGVNGYTF.

This clonotype has a count of ten or more. DNA of the CDR3: TGCGCCAGCAGCCAAGATCCCGGACAGGAATCACCCCTCCACTTT. It encodes CASSQDPGQESPLHF. The chain couples TRBV4-3 to TRBJ1-6, with TRBD1 identical over 7 bases. CDR1 and CDR2 from the germline V gene are LGHNA and YSLEER. The trim removed 0 bases at V and 10 bases at J, leaving 6 bases unmatched. CDR3 length: 15 residues.

At least ten counts were recorded for this clonotype. The genes are TRBV6-2 or TRBV6-3 and TRBJ1-1; tentative D call: TRBD1 (5 bases). Germline CDR1 and CDR2: MNHEY and SVGEGT. V lost 6 bases, J lost 0 bases, and 14 bases lay in between. The CDR3 length is 15 residues. CDR3 amino acids: CASREQGMMNTEAFF. Written as DNA, the CDR3 is TGTGCCAGCAGGGAGCAGGGTATGATGAACACTGAAGCTTTCTTT.

This clonotype was recorded a few times. The chain couples TRBV27 to TRBJ1-1; D possibly corresponds to TRBD1 (5 bases). The V gene's germline CDR1 is MNHEY and CDR2 SMNVEV (reference sequence). V lost 7 bases and J 8 bases, leaving 20 bases between the germline ends. The CDR3 consists of 14 residues. The CDR3 DNA reads as TGTGCCAGCACTCTAGGCTCGGGGACTGGGGAAGCTTTCTTT. It specifies CASTLGSGTGEAFF.

This clonotype was recorded at least ten times. The chain employs TRBV29-1 and TRBJ2-3; TRBD2 matches 11 bases. The V gene's germline CDR1 is SQVTM and CDR2 ANQGSEA. V gave up 1 base and J gave up 3 bases; unmatched junction bases: 18. The CDR3 has 20 residues. CDR3 nucleotide sequence: TGCAGCGTTGAAGTGAATATAGCGGGAGGGCCGTTTCTGTATACAGATACGCAGTATTTT. It is translated as CSVEVNIAGGPFLYTDTQYF.

By sample share, this clonotype is medium-sized. V gene TRBV20-1 combines with J gene TRBJ2-7, with 8 bases that match TRBD2. Unmatched junction bases numbered 3, after V lost 5 bases and J lost 0 bases. Germline CDR1 reads DFQATT; CDR2 reads SNEGSKA (reference sequence). This CDR3 spans 13 amino acids. CDR3 sequence reads: CSAPGTSSYEQYF. In nucleotides, the CDR3 is TGCAGTGCTCCCGGGACTAGCTCCTACGAGCAGTACTTC.

Ten or more counts support this clonotype. The chain couples TRBV13 to TRBJ2-7; D is perhaps TRBD1 (6 bases). CDR3 length equals 15 residues. V was trimmed by 1 base and J by 2 bases, leaving 12 bases between them. CDR1 and CDR2 from the germline V gene are PRHDT and FYEKMQ (reference sequence). The CDR3 nucleotides are TGTGCCAGCAGCTTAGTTAGGGGGATGACCTACGAGCAGTACTTC. Its protein is CASSLVRGMTYEQYF.

This clonotype was seen only a few times. Sequence at one end of the junction differs from germline and may be a read error. V usage is TRBV20-1 and J usage is TRBJ2-7, with 7 bases lining up with TRBD2. Germline CDR1 is DFQATT and CDR2 is SNEGSKA (reference sequence). The CDR3 covers 13 residues. The CDR3 protein is CSASWEGSHEQYF. In DNA form, the CDR3 reads TGCAGTGCTAGTTGGGAGGGCTCCCACGAGCAGTACTTC.

This clonotype was observed many times. The chain joins TRBV28 to TRBJ2-7, with D unclear. Trimming stripped 8 bases from V and 6 bases from J, with 8 bases between. The V gene's germline CDR1 is MDHEN and CDR2 SYDVKM. The CDR3 sequence is 10 residues long. The CDR3 region has the DNA TGTGCCAGCGGCCGGGCCGAGCAGTACTTC. This sequence encodes CASGRAEQYF.

This clonotype has more than one count but fewer than ten. The rearrangement links TRBV18 to TRBJ2-4; D is uncertain. The CDR3 is 16 residues long. The germline V gene encodes CDR1 KGHSH and CDR2 LQKENI. V shed 5 bases and J shed 3 bases, with 17 bases lying between them. The CDR3 DNA sequence: TGTGCCAGCTCATCCGGGTCAGGTTGGGGCAAAAACATTCAGTACTTC. Residues: CASSSGSGWGKNIQYF.

This clonotype was observed at least ten times. The genes are TRBV6-2 or TRBV6-3 and TRBJ2-6; D call uncertain. Germline values: CDR1 MNHEY, CDR2 SVGEGT. This CDR3 spans 14 amino acids. V lost 2 bases to trimming and J lost 2 bases, with 4 bases between them. CDR3 in DNA: TGTGCCAGCAGTTACACGACTGGGGCCAACGTCCTGACTTTC. Its translation is CASSYTTGANVLTF.

This clonotype has at least ten counts. This chain connects TRBV6-2 or TRBV6-3 to TRBJ2-7; D is perhaps TRBD1 (6 bases). V was trimmed by 2 bases and J by 5 bases, leaving 13 bases between them. CDR1 is MNHEY and CDR2 is SVGEGT in the germline V gene. This CDR3 spans 14 amino acids. The CDR3: CASSYPGAPDEQYF. CDR3 coding DNA: TGTGCCAGCAGTTACCCAGGGGCGCCGGACGAGCAGTACTTC.

Concerning this clonotype: This sequence may be a read error, since a much larger clone differs from it by one base. This chain joins TRBV3-1 and TRBJ2-3; D is perhaps TRBD2 (5 bases). Germline assignment: CDR1 LGHDT and CDR2 YNNKEL (reference sequence). This CDR3 region has 14 residues. CDR3 coding DNA: TGTGCCAGCAGCCAAGTTCGTCTAGCAGATGCGCAGTATTTT. Its translation: CASSQVRLADAQYF.

This clonotype was counted at least ten times. The J gene is TRBJ2-5, the V gene TRBV10-3; D unresolved. The ends were cut back, 3 bases at V and 5 bases at J, with 4 bases in the middle. The CDR3 length is 11 residues. CDR1 and CDR2 from the germline V gene are ENHRY and SYGVKD. The chain's CDR3 is CAISDDETQYF. The DNA of the CDR3 is TGTGCCATCAGTGATGACGAGACCCAGTACTTC.

This clonotype was recorded a few times. An end of the junction differs from the germline gene, which may be a read error. V usage is TRBV27 and J usage is TRBJ2-5; D is possibly TRBD1 (5 bases). Germline V gives CDR1 MNHEY, CDR2 SMNVEV (reference sequence). This CDR3 contains 17 residues. CDR3 sequence: CAGSLQAGVGRIETQYF. The CDR3 DNA is TGTGCCGGCAGTTTACAGGCTGGGGTCGGTCGTATTGAGACCCAGTACTTC.

The chain couples TRBV28 to TRBJ2-1; D assignment may be TRBD1 or TRBD2 (5 bases each). In germline, CDR1 is MDHEN, CDR2 SYDVKM. V lost 4 bases, J lost 0 bases, and 22 bases lay in between. The CDR3 has 19 residues. CDR3 in amino acids: CASSSPGAPSGRSYNEQFF. The CDR3, as DNA: TGTGCCAGCAGTTCCCCCGGGGCGCCGTCCGGCCGCTCCTACAATGAGCAGTTCTTC. The full variable domain, with the rest looked up from reference TRBV28 and TRBJ2-1, is DVKVTQSSRYLVKRTGEKVFLECVQDMDHENMFWYRQDPGLGLRLIYFSYDVKMKEKGDIPEGYSVSREKKERFSLILESASTNQTSMYLCASSSPGAPSGRSYNEQFFGPGTRLTVL.

Note on this clonotype: This may come from a read error, since a much larger clone is one base off. The J gene is TRBJ2-1, the V gene TRBV11-2; 8 nucleotides match TRBD1. The V gene end was trimmed by 4 bases and the J gene end by 6 bases; junction bases not matched to a gene: 5. This CDR3 comprises 14 residues. Germline V lookup: CDR1 SGHAT, CDR2 FQNNGV. CDR3 in amino acids: CASSSQGGGNEQFF. The DNA of the CDR3 is TGTGCCAGCAGCTCACAGGGGGGTGGCAATGAGCAGTTCTTC. Combining the CDR3 with reference TRBV11-2 and TRBJ2-1 gives the whole variable domain EAGVAQSPRYKIIEKRQSVAFWCNPISGHATLYWYQQILGQGPKLLIQFQNNGVVDDSQLPKDRFSAERLKGVDSTLKIQPAKLEDSAVYLCASSSQGGGNEQFFGPGTRLTVL.

This clonotype has at least ten counts. This chain connects TRBV7-2 to TRBJ1-2; perhaps TRBD1 as D (5 bases). The germline V gene encodes CDR1 SGHTA and CDR2 FQGNSA. CDR3 length equals 15 residues. Trimming removed 1 base at V and 7 bases at J, with 16 bases between. In DNA, the CDR3 is TGTGCCAGCAGCTTAGTCAAGGGGACGGCGTCTGGCTACACCTTC. Translation gives CASSLVKGTASGYTF. The variable domain in full, completed from reference TRBV7-2 and TRBJ1-2, reads GAGVSQSPSNKVTEKGKDVELRCDPISGHTALYWYRQSLGQGLEFLIYFQGNSAPDKSGLPSDRFSAERTGGSVSTLTIQRTQQEDSAVYLCASSLVKGTASGYTFGSGTRLTVV.

This clonotype has a count of ten or more. The gene calls are TRBV2 and TRBJ2-5; the D gene is possibly TRBD2 (6 bases). Trimming took 6 bases from V and 2 from J, leaving 19 bases between them. The CDR3 extends over 16 amino acids. From germline, CDR1 is SNHLY and CDR2 FYNNEI. CDR3 bases: TGTGCCAGCAGCGTCACTAGCACCCAACCTCAAGAGACCCAGTACTTC. It is translated as CASSVTSTQPQETQYF.